The T cell receptor beta chain described here comes from a study of OX40 agonist ivuxolimab in advanced cancers. Study summary: The patients received ivuxolimab by intravenous route every 2 weeks at 0.01 to 10 mg/kg. General study points: Clones of CD4+ and CD8+ blood T cells grew by week 6 at doses of 0.1 to 3.0 mg/kg.

Using immunoSEQ multiplex PCR, the repertoire was profiled, and TCRdb retains in-frame clones only, with some absent. The table lists approximately 20,000 clones, more than 80% of them singletons. CDR3 size: 11 residues. Per the germline V gene, CDR1 is SEHNR and CDR2 is FQNEAQ (reference sequence). V shed 5 bases and J shed 6 bases, with 7 bases lying between them. Blood sampling took place at baseline, cycle 4 day 1, and cycle 7 day 1. Turning to this clone: Its specificity is unknown.

The TCR sequence derives from an adult with an advanced solid tumor such as melanoma, head and neck, liver or kidney cancer. The chain couples TRBV7-9 to TRBJ1-1; D is unclear. The source was CD4+ or CD8+ T cells sorted from blood, collected in a trial of the OX40 agonist ivuxolimab. For the CDR3, the DNA is TGTGCCAGCAGCCACCCTTCTGAAGCTTTCTTT. Translated: CASSHPSEAFF.